A single sample is the source of the 29 T cell receptor beta chains below, sequenced in a study of tumor-infiltrating lymphocytes in primary liver carcinoma. Synthesis of TCR beta cDNA was carried out from around 500 ng total RNA with a constant-region primer. Three rounds of nested multiplex PCR with slightly modified ARM-PCR produced TCR beta libraries. With TRBV1-TRBV30 forward primers and a C-beta reverse primer, the first two PCR rounds were run for roughly 9 cycles each. A single record per CDR3 protein comes from TCRdb applying MiXCR to the multiplex PCR reads. The sample comprises fewer than 350,000 distinct CDR3 sequences, 65% of which are singletons, and 9% to 10% rests with the top ten. The authors took blood RNA from unsorted whole blood and also extracted germline DNA. The material sequenced was peripheral blood. All receptors come from a man aged 35 to 55 with primary liver carcinoma and hepatitis B virus infection.

This clonotype showed up many times. The genes are TRBV4-3 and TRBJ2-2; D gene ambiguous. The germline V and J ends were trimmed by 3 bases and 4 bases, with 3 bases remaining between them. Germline assignment: CDR1 LGHNA and CDR2 YSLEER. The CDR3 spans 12 residues. Here the CDR3 DNA reads TGCGCCAGCAGCCACCTCACCGGGGAGCTGTTTTTT. Translating gives CASSHLTGELFF.

This clonotype was found once. V usage is TRBV28 and J usage is TRBJ2-1; D not resolved. The germline V gene encodes CDR1 MDHEN and CDR2 SYDVKM. Trimming removed 7 bases from V and 7 bases from J, with 11 bases in between. The CDR3 runs 12 residues. CDR3: CASNFELNEQFF. DNA of the CDR3: TGTGCCAGCAACTTTGAGCTGAATGAGCAGTTCTTC.

In the case of this clonotype: Since the CDR3 does not end with the conserved phenylalanine or tryptophan, this likely comes from a read error. This chain links TRBV5-6 with TRBJ2-7, with D uncertain. V was clipped by 6 bases and J by 5 bases, with 21 bases between them. The CDR3 contains 15 residues. Germline values: CDR1 SGHDT, CDR2 YYEEEE. CDR3 amino acids: CASTLLSAPPHEQYL. CDR3 nucleotide sequence: TGTGCCAGCACCTTATTGTCAGCGCCGCCCCACGAGCAGTACCTC.

The chain has TRBV6-6 and TRBJ2-3; no clear D. This CDR3 contains 17 residues. Germline CDR1 reads MNHNY; CDR2 reads SVGAGI (reference sequence). Trimming shortened V by 0 bases and J by 5 bases, and 18 bases separated the two germline ends. The CDR3 sequence: CASSYSSLSLTLDTQYF. The CDR3 DNA reads TGTGCCAGCAGTTACTCGAGTCTCTCGCTCACCTTAGATACGCAGTATTTT.

About this clonotype itself: The junction shows a germline mismatch at one end, possibly a read error. The rearrangement uses TRBV24-1 and TRBJ2-1; D uncertain. There are 13 residues in the CDR3. Germline V gives CDR1 KGHDR, CDR2 SFDVKD. The CDR3 loop is CAISVSYGNEQFF. The CDR3 nucleotides read TGTGCCATCAGTGTGTCCTACGGTAATGAGCAGTTCTTC.

On this clonotype: A much larger clone is a single base away; this may be a read error. The chain combines TRBV29-1 with TRBJ1-1; D may be TRBD1 (5 bases). The CDR3 is 13 residues long. From germline, CDR1 is SQVTM and CDR2 ANQGSEA. The V and J ends lost 7 bases and 1 base respectively, with 13 bases between them. The CDR3 reads CSGYRLGNTEAFF. In DNA, the CDR3 is TGCAGCGGTTACAGGTTGGGGAACACTGAAGCTTTCTTT.

Remarks on this clonotype: A much bigger clone sits one base away, suggesting this may be a read error. The conserved phenylalanine or tryptophan normally closing the CDR3 is absent here, so this likely arose from a read error. V usage is TRBV11-2 and J usage is TRBJ2-7; D is ambiguous. With 6 bases removed from V and 1 base from J, the gap between germline ends came to 7 bases. CDR1 is SGHAT, CDR2 FQNNGV, per germline. The length of the CDR3 is 12 residues. CDR3 nucleotides: TGTGCCAGCAGAGAGAAGTCCTACGAGCAGTACTAC. As protein: CASREKSYEQYY.

V gene TRBV11-2 combines with J gene TRBJ1-6, with D uncertain. Germline values: CDR1 SGHAT, CDR2 FQNNGV. The CDR3 loop spans 13 amino acids. V was cut by 5 bases and J by 12 bases, with 14 bases left in between. The DNA for the CDR3 is TGTGCCAGCAGCCCGCGGGTGAACTTACCCCTCCACTTT. Its protein product is CASSPRVNLPLHF.

As concerns this clonotype: A much larger clone lies one base from this, so it may be a read error. The rearrangement uses TRBV6-1 and TRBJ2-1, with D possibly matching TRBD1 (5 bases). CDR3 length: 12 residues. Germline V gene sequence: CDR1 MNHNS, CDR2 SASEGT. V lost 7 bases, J lost 3 bases, and 7 bases lay in between. CDR3 sequence (DNA): TGTGCCAGCAACGACAGCTACAATGAGCAGTTCTTC. This gives the protein CASNDSYNEQFF.

This clonotype showed up just once. This likely comes from a read error, as the CDR3 has no conserved phenylalanine or tryptophan at its end. The rearrangement links TRBV5-1 to TRBJ2-7; D is undetermined. Germline values: CDR1 SGHRS, CDR2 YFSETQ. There are 10 residues in the CDR3. V was clipped by 9 bases and J by 4 bases, with 8 bases between them. The CDR3 is CAINRYEQYL. DNA of the CDR3: TGCGCCATCAACCGTTACGAGCAGTACCTC.

This clonotype was recorded at least ten times. This chain joins TRBV29-1 and TRBJ2-3, with TRBD2 identical over 12 bases. Germline V lookup: CDR1 SQVTM, CDR2 ANQGSEA. With V trimmed by 1 base and J by 6 bases, 11 bases remained unmatched. The CDR3 runs 17 residues. The CDR3 protein is CSVEGRGLAGGLDTQYF. CDR3 sequence (DNA): TGCAGCGTTGAAGGTCGGGGTCTAGCGGGAGGGTTGGATACGCAGTATTTT.

For this clonotype: An end of the junction differs from the germline gene, which may be a read error. The genes are TRBV29-1 and TRBJ2-2; D might be TRBD2 (5 bases). CDR3 size: 12 residues. Germline V lookup: CDR1 SQVTM, CDR2 ANQGSEA. CDR3 loop: CSVSTSTGEPFF. Written as DNA, the CDR3 is TGCAGCGTTTCAACGAGCACCGGGGAGCCGTTTTTT.

This clonotype showed up just a few times. V is TRBV5-6 and J is TRBJ2-1; D is possibly TRBD1 (6 bases). The CDR3 is 13 amino acids. Trimming left V 2 bases short and J 12 bases short, with 15 bases between. The V gene's germline CDR1 is SGHDT and CDR2 YYEEEE. CDR3 nucleotides: TGTGCCAGCAGCTTAGGAGTGGGACACGGGCAGTTCTTC. Translating it yields CASSLGVGHGQFF. The entire variable domain, with the rest obtained from reference TRBV5-6 and TRBJ2-1, is as follows: DAGVTQSPTHLIKTRGQQVTLRCSPKSGHDTVSWYQQALGQGPQFIFQYYEEEERQRGNFPDRFSGHQFPNYSSELNVNALLLGDSALYLCASSLGVGHGQFFGPGTRLTVL.

This clonotype was detected many times. This sequence joins TRBV29-1 and TRBJ1-5, with D maybe TRBD1 (5 bases). This CDR3 spans 13 amino acids. V was cut by 4 bases and J by 7 bases, with 14 bases left in between. CDR1 SQVTM and CDR2 ANQGSEA come from the germline V gene. The CDR3 nucleotides read TGCAGCGTTGGGTGGGGCTGGGGGCAGCCCCAGCATTTT. Protein product: CSVGWGWGQPQHF.

Ten or more counts support this clonotype. This rearrangement joins TRBV29-1 to TRBJ1-3; D is unclear. The CDR3 runs 12 residues. Trimming pared 4 bases from V and 0 bases from J, leaving 4 bases between. The V gene's germline CDR1 is SQVTM and CDR2 ANQGSEA. CDR3 in amino acids: CSVVFSGNTIYF. DNA for the CDR3: TGCAGCGTTGTTTTCTCTGGAAACACCATATATTTT.

For this clonotype: A much larger clone sits a single nucleotide away, making a read error possible. The DNA is left out, because the CDR3 cannot be placed on it with certainty; the CDR3 is given as TCRdb lists it. The J gene is TRBJ2-1, the V gene TRBV12-3 or TRBV12-4; the table's D gene call, TRBD1, was not cross checked with the DNA. The CDR3 length is 15 residues, termini included. The CDR3 is CASSAVAGGADERFF.

This clonotype has at least ten counts. The chain carries TRBV6-2 or TRBV6-3 and TRBJ2-6, with TRBD2 as a possible D gene (7 bases). V was clipped by 5 bases and J by 1 base, with 21 bases between them. Germline CDR1 is MNHEY and CDR2 is SVGEGT. The CDR3 runs to 19 residues. The CDR3 DNA reads TGTGCCAGCAGTACCCACAGGGAAAAGGGAGGGTCTGGGGCCAACGTCCTGACTTTC. This encodes CASSTHREKGGSGANVLTF.

V and J are TRBV20-1 and TRBJ2-4; the D is unclear. The V end lost 4 bases, the J end lost 3 bases, and 10 bases lay between the germline ends. The CDR3 consists of 13 residues. Germline CDR1 reads DFQATT; CDR2 reads SNEGSKA (reference sequence). The CDR3 here is CSATMRNKNIQYF. In nucleotides, the CDR3 is TGCAGTGCTACAATGAGAAACAAAAACATTCAGTACTTC.

J is TRBJ2-5 and V is TRBV6-1; D call uncertain. Germline values: CDR1 MNHNS, CDR2 SASEGT. V was cut by 10 bases and J by 11 bases, with 17 bases left in between. CDR3 length: 11 residues. CDR3 DNA: TGTGCCACCCAGGTTTACGAGATTCAGTACTTC. Translating it yields CATQVYEIQYF.

In the case of this clonotype: This could be a read error, since a much larger clone is one nucleotide away. V gene TRBV30 combines with J gene TRBJ2-2, with 9 bases that match TRBD1. The germline V gene has CDR1 GTSNPN and CDR2 SVGIG (reference sequence). CDR3 length equals 13 residues. CDR3: CAWSKQGAGELLF. The CDR3 DNA reads TGTGCCTGGAGTAAACAGGGGGCCGGGGAGCTGCTTTTT.

In regard to this clonotype: Because it lacks the conserved phenylalanine or tryptophan at the end, this CDR3 is likely a read error. The rearrangement uses TRBV6-5 and TRBJ1-1; the D gene is possibly TRBD1 (5 bases). Germline V gives CDR1 MNHEY, CDR2 SVGAGI. The CDR3 has 14 residues. The V end lost 2 bases, the J end lost 8 bases, and 15 bases lay between the germline ends. The CDR3 DNA reads TGTGCCAGCAGTTACGGGGGTGCGGGAGGCGAAGCTTTCTGT. Protein product: CASSYGGAGGEAFC.

The chain carries TRBV5-4 and TRBJ2-7; a weak D match, TRBD2 (5 bases). Trimming shortened V by 2 bases and J by 4 bases, and 10 bases separated the two germline ends. Germline lookup yields CDR1 SGHNT and CDR2 YYREEE (reference sequence). This CDR3 region has 13 residues. In DNA form, the CDR3 reads TGTGCCAGCAGCTTAGGGAGCGGATACGAGCAGTACTTC. It encodes CASSLGSGYEQYF.

As to this clonotype: An end of the junction does not agree with germline; a read error may underlie this. The chain is built from TRBV6-1 and TRBJ2-7; D uncertain. The CDR3 contains 12 residues. In germline, CDR1 is MNHNS, CDR2 SASEGT. The CDR3 spells CTSSEAVHEQYF. The CDR3 DNA reads TGCACCAGCAGTGAGGCAGTCCACGAGCAGTACTTC.

As to this clonotype: This may arise from a read error, as a much more abundant clone is one base away. No conserved phenylalanine or tryptophan is present at the end of the CDR3, so a read error is the likely explanation. The chain employs TRBV7-8 and TRBJ2-7; D is unclear. Germline-derived CDR1 and CDR2 are SGHVS and FQNEAQ. V shed 1 base and J shed 3 bases, with 7 bases lying between them. This CDR3 is 13 amino acids long. The DNA for the CDR3 is TGTGCCAGCAGCTTAGGGCGGATCTACGAGCAGTACATC. Its protein is CASSLGRIYEQYI.

About this clonotype: Germline is not matched at one junction end, which may reflect a read error. The CDR3 nucleotides read TGTGCCAGCAGATTACAGGGCTACAAGCAGTACTTC. It is translated as CASRLQGYKQYF. The genes are TRBV28 and TRBJ2-7, with D possibly matching TRBD1 (6 bases). The CDR3 contains 12 residues. Germline lookup yields CDR1 MDHEN and CDR2 SYDVKM.

Remarks on this clonotype: A junction boundary mismatches the germline segment, possibly from a read error. The chain uses TRBV28 and TRBJ1-5; possible D gene TRBD1, 6 bases. There are 13 residues in the CDR3. The V gene's germline CDR1 is MDHEN and CDR2 SYDVKM. The CDR3, as DNA: TGTGTCAGCAGTAAACAGGGCGATCAGCCCCAGCATTTT. This translates into CVSSKQGDQPQHF.

This clonotype has only one observation. This likely traces to a read error, being one base from a far larger clone. The CDR3 loop reads CASNWDQETQYF. The CDR3 DNA reads TGCGCCAGCAACTGGGACCAAGAGACCCAGTACTTC. The V gene is TRBV5-1, the J gene TRBJ2-5; D is unresolved. With 6 bases removed from V and 0 bases from J, the gap between germline ends came to 6 bases. The CDR3 has 12 amino acids. In germline, CDR1 is SGHRS, CDR2 YFSETQ.

Worth noting for this clonotype: It may be a read error: a sequence one base away is much more abundant. The V and J genes are TRBV6-2 or TRBV6-3 and TRBJ2-3; TRBD2 might be the D (5 bases). The CDR3 is made up of 14 amino acids. The V and J ends lost 6 bases and 7 bases respectively, with 17 bases between them. CDR1 is MNHEY, CDR2 SVGEGT, per germline. This CDR3 reads CASSPRGREHTQYF. DNA for the CDR3: TGTGCCAGCAGCCCCCGAGGCCGGGAACATACGCAGTATTTT.

Details on this clonotype: Germline is not matched at one junction end, which may reflect a read error. The V gene is TRBV5-5, the J gene TRBJ1-4, with TRBD1 as a possible D gene (6 bases). The CDR3 spans 16 residues. Germline lookup yields CDR1 SGHKS and CDR2 YYEKEE (reference sequence). CDR3 coding DNA: TGTGCCAGAAGCTTCGCCCCACAGGGAACTAATGAAAAACTGTTTTTT. Amino acid sequence: CARSFAPQGTNEKLFF.